Below, one T cell receptor beta chain is given with its context. Other DNA variants within this sample encode the same CDR3. The data were taken from a study of blood T cell repertoires in COVID-19. About the study: Spain, Italy and the United States supplied samples that represented acute and convalescent COVID-19. In each case, the material was cDNA or gDNA derived from T cells, B-cell-depleted T cells, or PBMCs.

The authors' processing: Estimated nucleated cell counts came from reference gene primer amplification. The data were produced by immunoSEQ multiplex PCR, yet TCRdb's version contains in-frame clones alone and is incomplete. V, J and clone size reflect that table, while D and trimming were determined from the DNA. Among 310,000 or so clones listed, around four fifths were seen once. The sample consisted of peripheral blood. The receptor's source is a woman aged 45-65 years with acute or convalescent COVID-19.

This CDR3 is CSARQETQYF. The CDR3 nucleotides read TGCAGTGCTCGCCAAGAGACCCAGTACTTC. The chain is built from TRBV20-1 and TRBJ2-5, with D unclear. Trimming shortened V by 5 bases and J by 1 base, and 2 bases separated the two germline ends. In germline, CDR1 is DFQATT, CDR2 SNEGSKA (reference sequence). This CDR3 contains 10 residues.